This T cell receptor beta chain was sequenced in a study of radiotherapy plus CTLA-4 blockade in lung cancer. The CDR3 runs 16 residues. Germline CDR1 reads MDHEN; CDR2 reads SYDVKM. The V segment lost 7 bases and the J segment 8 bases; nucleotides outside the gene matches: 16. Sequencing used immunoSEQ multiplex PCR; TCRdb keeps in-frame clones, though not all of them. The table includes tens of thousands of clones, roughly four fifths detected once. The sample here was peripheral blood, taken from a patient treated with radiotherapy plus ipilimumab. The sequence derives from a human donor with non-small cell lung cancer whose response to radiotherapy plus ipilimumab could not be evaluated. The chain joins TRBV28 to TRBJ1-2, with TRBD1 matching 10 bases. CDR3 DNA sequence: TGTGCCAGCATAAATGGGCAGAGACAGGGGGCGGGGGGCTACACCTTC. This codes for CASINGQRQGAGGYTF.